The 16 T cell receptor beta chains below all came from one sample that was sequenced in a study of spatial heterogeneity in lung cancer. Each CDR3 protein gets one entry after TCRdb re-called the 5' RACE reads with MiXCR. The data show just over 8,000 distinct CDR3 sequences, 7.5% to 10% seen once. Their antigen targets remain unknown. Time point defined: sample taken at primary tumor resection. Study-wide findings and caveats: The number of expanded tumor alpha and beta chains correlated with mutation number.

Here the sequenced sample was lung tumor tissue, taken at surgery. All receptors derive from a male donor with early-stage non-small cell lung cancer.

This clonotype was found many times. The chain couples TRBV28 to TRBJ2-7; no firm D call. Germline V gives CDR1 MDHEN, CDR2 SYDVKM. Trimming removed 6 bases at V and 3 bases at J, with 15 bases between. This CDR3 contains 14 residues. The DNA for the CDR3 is TGTGCCAGCAGCCCCGGGTGGCAGAACTACGAGCAGTACTTC. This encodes CASSPGWQNYEQYF.

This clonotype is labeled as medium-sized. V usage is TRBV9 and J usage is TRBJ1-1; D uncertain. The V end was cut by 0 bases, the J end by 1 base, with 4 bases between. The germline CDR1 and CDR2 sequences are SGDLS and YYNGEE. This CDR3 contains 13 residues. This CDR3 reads CASSVDGNTEAFF. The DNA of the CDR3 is TGTGCCAGCAGCGTAGATGGGAACACTGAAGCTTTCTTT.

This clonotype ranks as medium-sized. The CDR3 spells CASRPPPEGFSNQPQHF. As DNA, the CDR3 is TGTGCCAGCAGACCACCTCCTGAGGGGTTTAGCAATCAGCCCCAGCATTTT. V gene TRBV28 combines with J gene TRBJ1-5; tentative D call: TRBD1 (5 bases). The V gene's germline CDR1 is MDHEN and CDR2 SYDVKM. Trimming took off 6 bases at V and 0 bases at J, with 18 bases between the two ends. This CDR3 contains 17 residues.

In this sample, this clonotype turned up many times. The CDR3, as DNA: TGTGCCAGCAGCTTAAACAGCGGGATGGGGGCCGGGGAGCTGTTTTTT. This codes for CASSLNSGMGAGELFF. The chain employs TRBV7-3 and TRBJ2-2; 7 bases map to TRBD2. Unmatched junction bases numbered 8, after V lost 1 base and J lost 6 bases. Germline V CDR1 and CDR2: SGHTA, FQGTGA. The length of the CDR3 is 16 residues. The full variable domain, in which reference TRBV7-3 and TRBJ2-2 provide the parts outside the CDR3, is GAGVSQTPSNKVTEKGKYVELRCDPISGHTALYWYRQSLGQGPEFLIYFQGTGAADDSGLPNDRFFAVRPEGSVSTLKIQRTERGDSAVYLCASSLNSGMGAGELFFGEGSRLTVL.

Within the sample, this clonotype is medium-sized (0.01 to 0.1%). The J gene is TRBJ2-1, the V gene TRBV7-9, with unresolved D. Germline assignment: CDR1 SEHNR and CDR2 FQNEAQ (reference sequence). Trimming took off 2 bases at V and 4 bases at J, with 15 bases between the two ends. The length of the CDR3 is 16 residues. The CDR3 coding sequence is TGTGCCAGCAGCTTAAAGGTCCGCCGGGTTTACAATGAGCAGTTCTTC. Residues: CASSLKVRRVYNEQFF.

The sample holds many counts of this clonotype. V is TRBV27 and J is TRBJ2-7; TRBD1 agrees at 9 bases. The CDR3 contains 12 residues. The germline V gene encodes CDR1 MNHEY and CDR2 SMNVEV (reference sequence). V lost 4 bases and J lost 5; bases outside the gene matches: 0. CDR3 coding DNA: TGTGCCAGCAGTTACAGGGGGCACGAGCAGTACTTC. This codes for CASSYRGHEQYF.

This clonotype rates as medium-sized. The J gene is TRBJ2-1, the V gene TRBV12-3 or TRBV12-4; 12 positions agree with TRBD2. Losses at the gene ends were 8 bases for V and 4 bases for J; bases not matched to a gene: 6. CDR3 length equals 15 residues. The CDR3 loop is CASGPGLAGYNEQFF. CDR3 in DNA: TGTGCCAGCGGCCCGGGACTAGCGGGTTACAATGAGCAGTTCTTC.

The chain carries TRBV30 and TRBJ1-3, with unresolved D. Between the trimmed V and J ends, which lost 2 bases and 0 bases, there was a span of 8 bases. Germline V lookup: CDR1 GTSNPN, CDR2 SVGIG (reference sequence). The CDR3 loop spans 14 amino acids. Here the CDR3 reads CAWSFSSSGNTIYF. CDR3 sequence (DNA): TGTGCCTGGAGTTTTTCTTCCTCTGGAAACACCATATATTTT. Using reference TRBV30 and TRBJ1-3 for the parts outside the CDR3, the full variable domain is SQTIHQWPATLVQPVGSPLSLECTVEGTSNPNLYWYRQAAGRGLQLLFYSVGIGQISSEVPQNLSASRPQDRQFILSSKKLLLSDSGFYLCAWSFSSSGNTIYFGEGSWLTVV.

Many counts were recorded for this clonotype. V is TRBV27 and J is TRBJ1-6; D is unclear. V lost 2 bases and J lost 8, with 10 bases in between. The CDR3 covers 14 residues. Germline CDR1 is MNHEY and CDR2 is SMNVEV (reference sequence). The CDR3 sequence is CASSLMRDDSPLHF. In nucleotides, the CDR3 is TGTGCCAGCAGTTTAATGCGGGATGATTCACCCCTCCACTTT.

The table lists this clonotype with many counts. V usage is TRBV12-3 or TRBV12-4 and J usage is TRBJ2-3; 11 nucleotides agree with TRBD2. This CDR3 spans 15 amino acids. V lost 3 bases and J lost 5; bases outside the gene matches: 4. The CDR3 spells CASSFSGREGDTQYF. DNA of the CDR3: TGTGCCAGCAGTTTTAGCGGGAGGGAGGGAGATACGCAGTATTTT.

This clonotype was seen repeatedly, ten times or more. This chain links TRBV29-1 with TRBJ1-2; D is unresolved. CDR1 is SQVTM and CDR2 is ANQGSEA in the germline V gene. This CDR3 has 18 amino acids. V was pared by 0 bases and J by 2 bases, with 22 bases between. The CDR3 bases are TGCAGCGTTGAAGATGCAGGAGGGTCATTTATTTTAAACTATGGCTACACCTTC. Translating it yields CSVEDAGGSFILNYGYTF.

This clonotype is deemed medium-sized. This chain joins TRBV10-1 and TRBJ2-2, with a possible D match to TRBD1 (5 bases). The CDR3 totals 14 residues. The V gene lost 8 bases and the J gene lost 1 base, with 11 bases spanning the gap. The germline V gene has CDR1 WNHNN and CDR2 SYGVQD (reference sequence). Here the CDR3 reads CASRPTGNTGELFF. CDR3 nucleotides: TGCGCCAGCCGACCAACAGGGAACACCGGGGAGCTGTTTTTT.

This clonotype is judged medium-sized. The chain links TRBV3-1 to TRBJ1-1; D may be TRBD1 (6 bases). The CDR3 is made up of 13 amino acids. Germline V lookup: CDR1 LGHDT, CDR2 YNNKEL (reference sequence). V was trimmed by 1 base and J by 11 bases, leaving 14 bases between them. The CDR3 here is CASSQVIGGPAFF. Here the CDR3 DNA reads TGTGCCAGCAGCCAAGTAATAGGGGGACCGGCTTTCTTT.

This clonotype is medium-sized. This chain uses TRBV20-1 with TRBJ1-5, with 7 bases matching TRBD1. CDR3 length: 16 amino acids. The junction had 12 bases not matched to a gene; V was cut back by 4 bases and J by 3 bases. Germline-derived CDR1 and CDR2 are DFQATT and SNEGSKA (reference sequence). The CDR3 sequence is CSAKKGGQLANQPQHF. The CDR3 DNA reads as TGCAGTGCTAAAAAAGGGGGACAGTTGGCCAATCAGCCCCAGCATTTT.

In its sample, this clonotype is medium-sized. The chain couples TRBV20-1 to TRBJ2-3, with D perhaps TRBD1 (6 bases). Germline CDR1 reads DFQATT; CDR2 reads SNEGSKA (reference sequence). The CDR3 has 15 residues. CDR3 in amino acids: CRGQGTLKSADTQYF. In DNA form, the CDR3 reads TGCAGGGGGCAGGGGACGTTGAAGTCAGCAGATACGCAGTATTTT.

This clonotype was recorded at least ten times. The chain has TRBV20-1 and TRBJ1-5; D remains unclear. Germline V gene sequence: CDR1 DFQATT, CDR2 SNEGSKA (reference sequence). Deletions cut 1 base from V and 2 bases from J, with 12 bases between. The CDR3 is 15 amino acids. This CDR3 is CSARAGTVGNQPQHF. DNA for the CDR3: TGCAGTGCTAGAGCGGGTACCGTGGGCAATCAGCCCCAGCATTTT.